The clone carrying this TCR beta chain was seen a single time. This specimen comes from a study of shared clonotypes between healthy human individuals. Measured with immunoSEQ multiplex PCR; TCRdb has only the in-frame clones, and not every one. In the table there are roughly 500,000 clones, about 79% of which are singletons. This CDR3 is 18 amino acids long. V gave up 4 bases and J gave up 2 bases; unmatched junction bases: 14. CDR1 SGHTA and CDR2 FQGNSA come from the germline V gene. Healthy and HIV-negative, the adult donors had no recent acute infections or vaccinations. The TCR sequence derives from a woman aged 40 to 50 in good health. Some clones in this sample may be carry-over from other donors' samples. The genes are TRBV7-2 and TRBJ2-3, with 8 bases that match TRBD2. The sample comprised PBMCs. Written as DNA, the CDR3 is TGTGCCAGCAGCTCCCCCTTGGGGCGGGAGGCCTCCACAGATACGCAGTATTTT. Translating gives CASSSPLGREASTDTQYF. Drawing the rest from reference TRBV7-2 and TRBJ2-3, the complete variable domain is GAGVSQSPSNKVTEKGKDVELRCDPISGHTALYWYRQSLGQGLEFLIYFQGNSAPDKSGLPSDRFSAERTGGSVSTLTIQRTQQEDSAVYLCASSSPLGREASTDTQYFGPGTRLTVL.